The 30 T cell receptor beta chains listed next were all sequenced from one sample in a study of control samples from healthy donors and cancer patients. The method was immunoSEQ multiplex PCR; TCRdb's version includes in-frame clones alone and lacks a portion of them. The data show about 410,000 clones, around nine tenths seen once. The sequencing sample was made of PBMCs. The receptors originated from a middle-aged man with head and neck cancer.

The chain is built from TRBV14 and TRBJ1-5; D unresolved. CDR1 is SGHDN and CDR2 is FVKESK in the germline V gene. The CDR3 has 13 amino acids. V was pared by 0 bases and J by 5 bases, with 5 bases between. The CDR3 is CASSQDRDQPQHF. As DNA, the CDR3 is TGTGCCAGCAGCCAAGATCGCGATCAGCCCCAGCATTTT. Full variable domain (rest looked up from reference TRBV14 and TRBJ1-5): EAGVTQFPSHSVIEKGQTVTLRCDPISGHDNLYWYRRVMGKEIKFLLHFVKESKQDESGMPNNRFLAERTGGTYSTLKVQPAELEDSGVYFCASSQDRDQPQHFGDGTRLSIL.

A single count supports this clone. The rearrangement joins TRBV21-1 to TRBJ2-1; the table calls TRBD1, which could not be checked here. TRBV21-1 is annotated as a pseudogene. CDR3 length: 17 residues. The CDR3 nucleotides read TGTGCCAACCTTCGAACCCCCATGACAGGGGGGGACAATGAGCAGTTCTTC. It encodes CANLRTPMTGGDNEQFF.

This clone was seen a few times. At one of its ends the junction is not consistent with the germline gene, which may arise from a read error. This chain joins TRBV7-7 and TRBJ1-3, with D perhaps matching TRBD1 (6 bases). CDR1 SSHAT and CDR2 FNYEAQ come from the germline V gene (reference sequence). The CDR3 contains 14 residues. The CDR3 spells CASSQTGFGNTIYF. The CDR3 coding sequence is TGTGCTAGCAGCCAGACAGGCTTTGGAAACACCATATATTTT.

This chain joins TRBV7-9 and TRBJ1-1; D gene uncertain. Deletions cut 1 base from V and 4 bases from J, with 16 bases between. The CDR3 spans 16 residues. Per germline, CDR1 SEHNR and CDR2 FQNEAQ (reference sequence). The DNA for the CDR3 is TGTGCCAGCAGCTTAGTGCCTGGACGGGTTAGCACTGAAGCTTTCTTT. Amino acid sequence: CASSLVPGRVSTEAFF. Full variable domain (rest looked up from reference TRBV7-9 and TRBJ1-1): DTGVSQNPRHKITKRGQNVTFRCDPISEHNRLYWYRQTLGQGPEFLTYFQNEAQLEKSRLLSDRFSAERPKGSFSTLEIQRTEQGDSAMYLCASSLVPGRVSTEAFFGQGTRLTVV.

The CDR3 region has the DNA TGTGCCAGTAGTCATCAGGTTGGGACACCTTCTGGAAACACCATATATTTT. Translated, it gives CASSHQVGTPSGNTIYF. This chain links TRBV19 with TRBJ1-3; TRBD1 might be the D (6 bases). V was pared by 5 bases and J by 1 base, with 18 bases between. The CDR3 sequence is 17 residues long. Per germline, CDR1 LNHDA and CDR2 SQIVND (reference sequence).

The V call is TRBV19, the J call TRBJ2-5; 11 bases are a match to TRBD2. V gave up 4 bases and J gave up 5 bases; unmatched junction bases: 3. From germline, CDR1 is LNHDA and CDR2 SQIVND (reference sequence). The CDR3 loop spans 14 amino acids. DNA of the CDR3: TGTGCCAGTAGTACACTAGCGGGAGACGAGACCCAGTACTTC. Amino acids: CASSTLAGDETQYF.

This clone has just a few counts. The chain is built from TRBV27 and TRBJ1-2, with D perhaps TRBD1 (5 bases). Germline loops: CDR1 MNHEY, CDR2 SMNVEV (reference sequence). V gave up 2 bases and J gave up 2 bases, with 15 bases separating them. This CDR3 contains 16 residues. CDR3 protein: CASSLGAVNLNYGYTF. The CDR3 nucleotides are TGTGCCAGCAGTTTAGGGGCAGTTAACCTAAACTATGGCTACACCTTC.

A word on this clone: Other DNA sequences within the sample encode an identical CDR3. V gene TRBV19 combines with J gene TRBJ1-5; D might be TRBD1 (5 bases). The CDR3 loop spans 13 amino acids. The germline V and J ends were trimmed by 1 base and 4 bases, with 5 bases remaining between them. CDR1 is LNHDA and CDR2 is SQIVND in the germline V gene (reference sequence). The chain's CDR3 is CASSIGGNQPQHF. The CDR3, as DNA: TGTGCCAGTAGTATAGGGGGGAATCAGCCCCAGCATTTT.

The chain joins TRBV5-1 to TRBJ2-5; D not resolved. V was clipped by 4 bases and J by 3 bases, with 10 bases between them. The CDR3 has 13 amino acids. CDR1 SGHRS and CDR2 YFSETQ come from the germline V gene. The CDR3 bases are TGCGCCAGCAGCCCGACGGAGAAAGAGACCCAGTACTTC. This gives the protein CASSPTEKETQYF.

CDR3 nucleotide sequence: TGCAGCGTCCCCCATACAGTGAAGAACTATGGCTACACCTTC. This translates into CSVPHTVKNYGYTF. V gene TRBV29-1 combines with J gene TRBJ1-2; D is undetermined. The germline V and J ends were trimmed by 6 bases and 2 bases, with 16 bases remaining between them. The V gene's germline CDR1 is SQVTM and CDR2 ANQGSEA. This CDR3 has 14 amino acids.

This clone was seen once. The genes are TRBV3-1 (or the pseudogene TRBV3-2) and TRBJ2-3; 8 bases are shared with TRBD2. CDR1 and CDR2 from the germline V gene are LGHDT and YNNKEL (reference sequence). The V and J ends lost 6 bases and 2 bases, in that order; junction bases with no gene match: 7. The CDR3 extends over 15 amino acids. The CDR3 DNA follows: TGTGCCAGCAGTACACTAGCGGTGCACACAGATACGCAGTATTTT. Protein product: CASSTLAVHTDTQYF.

This chain joins TRBV20-1 and TRBJ2-1; 11 bases match TRBD2. CDR1 and CDR2 (germline): DFQATT, SNEGSKA (reference sequence). The ends lost 3 bases at V and 8 bases at J; junction bases unmatched: 9. The CDR3 consists of 15 residues. CDR3 DNA: TGCAGTGCTAGTTGGCTAGCGGGAGGTGGGGATGAGCAGTTCTTC. Translation: CSASWLAGGGDEQFF.

The chain uses TRBV15 and TRBJ2-1, with 8 bases lining up with TRBD2. The CDR3 runs 19 residues. From germline, CDR1 is LNHNV and CDR2 YYDKDF (reference sequence). Unmatched junction bases numbered 15, after V lost 0 bases and J lost 5 bases. CDR3 amino acids: CATSRDRGSEGLANNEQFF. In DNA form, the CDR3 reads TGTGCCACCAGCAGAGATCGGGGGAGTGAAGGACTAGCAAACAATGAGCAGTTCTTC.

The chain combines TRBV6-5 with TRBJ1-1; D not certain. CDR3 length equals 13 residues. Per the germline V gene, CDR1 is MNHEY and CDR2 is SVGAGI. V lost 6 bases and J lost 4, with 12 bases in between. The CDR3 bases are TGTGCCAGCAGGATGGGTGAGAGCACTGAAGCTTTCTTT. Protein: CASRMGESTEAFF.

This chain uses TRBV2 with TRBJ2-1; D not certain. There are 12 residues in the CDR3. V dropped 7 bases and J dropped 4 bases, with 8 bases sitting between them. Per germline, CDR1 SNHLY and CDR2 FYNNEI. In nucleotides, the CDR3 is TGTGCCAGCACCCCCCGGTACAATGAGCAGTTCTTC. It translates to CASTPRYNEQFF.

The rearrangement links TRBV9 to TRBJ1-1, with no clear D. The V end lost 0 bases, the J end lost 2 bases, and 8 bases lay between the germline ends. From germline, CDR1 is SGDLS and CDR2 YYNGEE. CDR3 length: 14 amino acids. CDR3 DNA sequence: TGTGCCAGCAGCGTAGGGGCGTATAACACTGAAGCTTTCTTT. Translation gives CASSVGAYNTEAFF.

The chain recombines TRBV4-1 with TRBJ1-4; 9 bases agree with TRBD1. The CDR3 is 18 residues long. V was pared by 3 bases and J by 5 bases, with 13 bases of the junction left unmatched. Germline-derived CDR1 and CDR2 are MGHRA and YSYEKL. CDR3 protein: CASSQRGQGRGTNEKLFF. CDR3 coding DNA: TGCGCCAGCAGCCAGCGAGGACAGGGGCGGGGGACGAATGAAAAACTGTTTTTT.

The V call is TRBV29-1, the J call TRBJ2-1; unclear D gene. The length of the CDR3 is 14 residues. The germline V gene has CDR1 SQVTM and CDR2 ANQGSEA. The V and J ends lost 8 bases and 5 bases respectively, with 19 bases between them. CDR3 region: CSIEGYQLNNEQFF. CDR3 DNA: TGCAGCATAGAAGGCTACCAGCTCAACAATGAGCAGTTCTTC.

CDR3 DNA: TGTGCCAGACACACGCCCCTAGCCAAAAACATTCAGTACTTC. This gives the protein CARHTPLAKNIQYF. The V call is TRBV28, the J call TRBJ2-4; D gene ambiguous. This CDR3 spans 14 amino acids. With 9 bases removed from V and 0 bases from J, the gap between germline ends came to 12 bases. CDR1 and CDR2 (germline): MDHEN, SYDVKM.

The chain carries TRBV18 and TRBJ2-7; the D gene is possibly TRBD1 (7 bases). This CDR3 is 15 amino acids long. Germline CDR1 is KGHSH and CDR2 is LQKENI. V gave up 2 bases and J gave up 1 base, with 12 bases separating them. DNA of the CDR3: TGTGCCAGCTCACCAGCGCCAGGGGGGTCCTACGAGCAGTACTTC. Its translation: CASSPAPGGSYEQYF.

The chain couples TRBV27 to TRBJ2-7; 13 positions match TRBD2. Germline trimming cut 3 bases from V and 2 bases from J; bases unmatched to any gene: 16. This CDR3 is 20 amino acids long. The V gene's germline CDR1 is MNHEY and CDR2 SMNVEV (reference sequence). CDR3 loop: CASSFYLGAGTSGAPYEQYF. CDR3 in DNA: TGTGCCAGCAGTTTTTATTTGGGGGCCGGGACTAGCGGGGCGCCCTACGAGCAGTACTTC.

J is TRBJ2-2 and V is TRBV2; maybe TRBD1 (7 bases). The ends were cut back, 4 bases at V and 6 bases at J, with 15 bases in the middle. Germline V lookup: CDR1 SNHLY, CDR2 FYNNEI. The CDR3 sequence is 15 residues long. The CDR3 protein is CASSADREVSGELFF. The DNA for the CDR3 is TGTGCCAGCAGTGCCGACAGGGAGGTTTCCGGGGAGCTGTTTTTT.

The chain has TRBV3-1 (or the pseudogene TRBV3-2) and TRBJ2-7; the D gene is possibly TRBD2 (7 bases). V was cut by 1 base and J by 6 bases, with 13 bases left in between. The CDR3 is 14 residues long. Germline values: CDR1 LGHDT, CDR2 YNNKEL (reference sequence). The DNA of the CDR3 is TGTGCCAGCAGCCAAGTTGGGGGCGGGGGCGAGCAGTACTTC. It encodes CASSQVGGGGEQYF.

This clone was seen once. The V and J genes are TRBV2 and TRBJ2-7; D is undetermined. The CDR3 is 13 residues long. Germline assignment: CDR1 SNHLY and CDR2 FYNNEI. Trimming removed 2 bases at V and 0 bases at J, with 5 bases between. The CDR3 coding sequence is TGTGCCAGCAGTGAAAGATTCTCCTACGAGCAGTACTTC. Translated, it gives CASSERFSYEQYF.

The rearrangement uses TRBV19 and TRBJ1-2; D gene unclear. The germline V and J ends were trimmed by 7 bases and 8 bases, with 11 bases remaining between them. CDR3 length equals 11 residues. The germline V gene has CDR1 LNHDA and CDR2 SQIVND (reference sequence). In nucleotides, the CDR3 is TGTGCCAGTAATACCGAGTCGGGCTACACCTTC. As protein: CASNTESGYTF.

The rearrangement uses TRBV19 and TRBJ2-1, with 7 bases identical to TRBD1. The CDR3 sequence is 15 residues long. J lost 3 bases, V lost 1 base, and 3 bases had no gene match. Per germline, CDR1 LNHDA and CDR2 SQIVND (reference sequence). Written as DNA, the CDR3 is TGTGCCAGTAGTATAGCGACAGGGATCTACAATGAGCAGTTCTTC. Translated, it gives CASSIATGIYNEQFF.

This chain connects TRBV3-1 (or the pseudogene TRBV3-2) to TRBJ2-7; D uncertain. Trimming took off 5 bases at V and 3 bases at J, with 14 bases between the two ends. Per the germline V gene, CDR1 is LGHDT and CDR2 is YNNKEL (reference sequence). The CDR3 is 14 residues long. The CDR3, as DNA: TGTGCCAGCAGCAAAAACGGAAGACTCTACGAGCAGTACTTC. Translation: CASSKNGRLYEQYF.

CDR3 sequence: CASSQVSGQQVTTF. As DNA, the CDR3 is TGTGCCAGCAGCCAAGTGTCGGGCCAGCAAGTAACCACCTTC. The V call is TRBV3-1 (or the pseudogene TRBV3-2), the J call TRBJ1-2; no definite D call. V lost 1 base to trimming and J lost 13 bases, with 19 bases between them. This CDR3 comprises 14 residues. The V gene's germline CDR1 is LGHDT and CDR2 YNNKEL (reference sequence).

This chain connects TRBV29-1 to TRBJ1-4; perhaps TRBD1 as D (5 bases). Germline V gives CDR1 SQVTM, CDR2 ANQGSEA. The V end was cut by 8 bases, the J end by 5 bases, with 15 bases between. The CDR3 sequence is 13 residues long. This CDR3 reads CSINFPGNEKLFF. The CDR3 region has the DNA TGCAGCATCAACTTCCCAGGGAATGAAAAACTGTTTTTT.

The V gene is TRBV5-6, the J gene TRBJ1-1; no definite D call. Germline V gene lookup returns CDR1 SGHDT and CDR2 YYEEEE. V gave up 4 bases and J gave up 1 base, with 11 bases separating them. CDR3 length: 14 residues. CDR3 nucleotide sequence: TGTGCCAGCAGCCCCCCCTGGGGGAACACTGAAGCTTTCTTT. Amino acid sequence: CASSPPWGNTEAFF.